This paragraph covers one TCR beta chain sequence. Its antigen target is currently unknown. No base quality values were provided; no much bigger clone lies one nucleotide off. Via the germline V gene, CDR1 is KGHSY and CDR2 FQNENV. At the junction V is shortened by 0 bases and J by 9 bases; bases outside the gene matches: 5. There are 16 amino acids in the CDR3, from cysteine to phenylalanine inclusive. The retained sequence is limited to the CDR3, 48 bases, with the frame set at the first base. TCRbeta CDR3 regions were amplified from genomic DNA using the immunoSEQ Assay, a bias-controlled multiplex PCR. The source study handled its data this way. Within the assay, amplification of reference gene primers was used to estimate how many nucleated cells each sample contained. To quantify the absolute abundance of each unique TCRbeta CDR3 rearrangement, sequence reads were collapsed and filtered. For each sample, productive Simpson clonality was calculated as the square root of Simpson's diversity index across productive rearrangements. TCRdb took over this immuneACCESS table, retaining in-frame rearrangements with V and J assigned. Such tables are incomplete; in checked studies, under half of the missing clones stem from an unresolved V gene, and the remainder is unexplained. For V, J and clone size, that table is used; D and trimming come from the DNA. The sample yields some 200,000 clones; roughly 80% were counted once. The ten largest make up about 12% of the sample.

The sample originates from a study of blood T cell repertoires in COVID-19 (dated by TCRdb to about 2020). Some background on the complete study: Samples from collaborators originated in the United States, Italy and Spain and spanned both the acute and convalescent phases of COVID-19. The prospective study material was composed of cDNA or gDNA derived from T cells, B-cell-depleted T cells, or PBMCs. The dataset comprised deeply sampled blood TCRbeta repertoires from subjects exposed to, actively infected with, or recovered from COVID-19. The repertoires were released in a freely available public database intended as a resource for research on the immune response to SARS-CoV-2. The samples were drawn from two sources: the first 160 participants of the ongoing ImmuneRACE study, and over 950 subjects contributed by 6 global collaborators. Sample metadata almost always included a de-identified subject ID, COVID-19 status, age in years and sex. Where available, HLA class I and class II types were obtained from metadata supplied by the sample provider rather than from assay-based typing.

Results and caveats for the whole study, not just this receptor: Clinical and demographic metadata were provided uncurated, with the amount varying by source and participant.

At one collaborating source in Seattle, patients were enrolled during active infection and were followed longitudinally through the course of disease. Each collaborating institution followed its own protocols to collect whole blood in K2EDTA tubes. For TCRbeta analysis, collaborators shipped samples as frozen whole blood, isolated PBMCs, or DNA extracted from either of those sample types. Sequenced sample: peripheral blood. This receptor was taken from an elderly woman with COVID-19, enrolled during active disease. This chain is built from TRBV16 and TRBJ2-1, with TRBD2 matching 13 junction bases. The CDR3 amino acid sequence is: CASSQSLRTSGGEQFF. The DNA reads as follows: TGTGCCAGCAGCCAATCGCTGCGGACTAGCGGGGGTGAGCAGTTCTTC.